What follows describes a single TCR beta chain. The antigen is undetermined. A single base separates this from a much larger clone, so it may be a read error. Because the CDR3 is missing its conserved closing phenylalanine or tryptophan, this is likely a read error. This record comes from a study of T cell repertoires in cytomegalovirus infection. Study-level information: CMV infection plus the matching HLA type was flagged by public TCR beta signatures.

V shed 0 bases and J shed 3 bases, with 9 bases lying between them. CDR1 and CDR2 (germline): SGHTA, FQGNSA. The CDR3 extends over 14 amino acids. TCRdb used MiXCR to reprocess the reads, holding one entry per CDR3 protein. The top ten hold 7% to 9% of the sample, which has fewer than 700,000 distinct CDR3 sequences, 24% seen once. General study results and limits: The response measured ex vivo was dominated by TCR beta clonotypes (HLA-C-restricted and CMV-specific). CMV carriers with the relevant HLA were identified by cumulative public TCR beta family frequency.

The sample taken for sequencing was CD8+ T cells from PBMCs. The V gene is TRBV7-2, the J gene TRBJ2-7, with D perhaps being TRBD1 or TRBD2 (5 bases each). This TCR was sampled from a human donor in good health (CMV status not recorded). Some clones in this sample may be carry-over from other donors' samples. This chain's CDR3 is CASSLAGPHYEQYS. DNA of the CDR3: TGTGCCAGCAGCTTAGCGGGACCCCACTACGAGCAGTACTCC.